This T cell receptor beta chain originates from a study of PD-1 blockade in classical Hodgkin lymphoma. Points from the study as a whole: CD4+ TCR diversity climbed significantly by C4D1, unlike CD8+ TCR diversity.

Produced via immunoSEQ multiplex PCR; TCRdb's table is partial and in-frame only. The sample has around 25,000 clones, roughly 71% seen once. Comment on this clone: The target antigen is unknown.

Stated time point: cycle 4 day 1 (C4D1), after more than five weeks of nivolumab. After autologous stem cell transplantation all patients relapsed, and prior brentuximab vedotin exposure differed between cohorts. The CDR3 contains 14 residues. CDR1 and CDR2 from the germline V gene are ENHRY and SYGVKD. With V trimmed by 7 bases and J by 1 base, 6 bases remained unmatched. The rearrangement uses TRBV10-3 and TRBJ1-1; TRBD1 matches at 7 bases. The sequence was obtained from a human donor with classical Hodgkin lymphoma. The source material was peripheral blood mononuclear cells (PBMCs), sampled before the fourth cycle of nivolumab. CDR3 region: CAITPTGTNTEAFF. The CDR3 DNA reads TGTGCCATCACACCGACAGGGACGAACACTGAAGCTTTCTTT.